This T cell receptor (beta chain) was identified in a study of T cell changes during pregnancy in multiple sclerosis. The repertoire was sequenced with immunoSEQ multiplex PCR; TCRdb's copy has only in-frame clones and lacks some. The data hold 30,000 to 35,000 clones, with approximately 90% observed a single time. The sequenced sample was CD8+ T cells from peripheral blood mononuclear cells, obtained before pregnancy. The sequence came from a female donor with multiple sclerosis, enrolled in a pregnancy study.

CDR3 sequence reads: CASTTQGPYNSPLHF. In DNA form, the CDR3 reads TGTGCCAGCACCACACAGGGGCCCTATAATTCACCCCTCCACTTT. The chain has TRBV6-5 and TRBJ1-6; 7 bases align to TRBD1. The junction had 5 bases not matched to a gene; V was cut back by 7 bases and J by 2 bases. The CDR3 length is 15 residues. CDR1 and CDR2 from the germline V gene are MNHEY and SVGAGI.